This note documents a single T cell receptor (beta chain) sequence. This entry comes from a study of blood T cell repertoires in COVID-19. Study in general: Samples taken during acute and convalescent COVID-19 were collected in the United States, Italy and Spain. From T cells, B-cell-depleted T cells, or PBMCs came the material, which was cDNA or gDNA.

V lost 8 bases, J lost 1 base, and 11 bases lay in between. The CDR3 consists of 13 residues. In the authors' workflow: Scientists estimated how many nucleated cells there were by amplifying reference gene primers. Clones were read by immunoSEQ multiplex PCR, and TCRdb kept only the in-frame ones, dropping some. V, J and clone size were drawn from that table, and D and trimming were deduced from the DNA. The repertoire consists of some 250,000 clones, with 80% to 90% occurring once and the leading ten covering over 9.5%. The sequencing sample was made of peripheral blood. The receptor comes from a woman in her 30s with COVID-19, enrolled during active disease. J is TRBJ1-1 and V is TRBV12-3 or TRBV12-4; D remains ambiguous. The CDR3 DNA is TGTGCCAGCTCGTCAGACAAGAACACTGAAGCTTTCTTT. Its protein product is CASSSDKNTEAFF.